These 19 T cell receptor beta chains originate from one sample sequenced in a study of response to subunit inactivated influenza vaccine. TCRdb redid the calling of the RT-PCR reads with MiXCR, one entry per CDR3 protein. The sample lists hundreds of thousands of distinct CDR3 sequences, about 12% occurring once. Sequencing was performed on PBMCs from blood, taken on the day of vaccination. The source of these receptors is a man aged 50-59 years who received an inactivated influenza vaccine.

This clonotype was seen ten or more times. This chain links TRBV12-3 or TRBV12-4 with TRBJ2-7; 7 bases line up with TRBD2. V was clipped by 10 bases and J by 0 bases; unmatched bases: 9. The CDR3 has 14 residues. The CDR3 sequence is CATIAGYPSYEQYF. CDR3 in DNA: TGTGCCACCATAGCGGGCTACCCCTCCTACGAGCAGTACTTC.

The V and J genes are TRBV24-1 and TRBJ2-1, with 10 bases aligning to TRBD2. After removal of 2 bases from V and 4 bases from J, the junction contained 7 bases not matched to a gene. The CDR3 extends over 17 amino acids. CDR1 is KGHDR and CDR2 is SFDVKD in the germline V gene. The CDR3 protein is CATSDSPSGSLYNEQFF. DNA of the CDR3: TGTGCCACCAGTGATTCGCCTAGCGGGAGCTTATACAATGAGCAGTTCTTC.

This clonotype has just a few counts. The chain recombines TRBV5-1 with TRBJ2-5; D is undetermined. This CDR3 is 15 amino acids long. V gave up 4 bases and J gave up 2 bases, with 15 bases separating them. The germline V gene has CDR1 SGHRS and CDR2 YFSETQ. DNA of the CDR3: TGCGCCAGCAGCCGGCAGGCCTATTCTCAAGAGACCCAGTACTTC. It yields the protein CASSRQAYSQETQYF.

V gene TRBV20-1 combines with J gene TRBJ2-7, with D possibly TRBD1 on 5 matching bases. V lost 3 bases, J lost 5 bases, and 14 bases lay in between. CDR1 and CDR2 (germline): DFQATT, SNEGSKA (reference sequence). The CDR3 length is 13 residues. In DNA, the CDR3 is TGCAGTGCTAGGGGGTGGGGCGCAGACGAGCAGTACTTC. This sequence encodes CSARGWGADEQYF.

This clonotype was recorded a few times. V gene TRBV5-1 combines with J gene TRBJ1-1; D gene ambiguous. CDR3 length equals 16 residues. CDR1 SGHRS and CDR2 YFSETQ come from the germline V gene. V was pared by 7 bases and J by 8 bases, with 27 bases between. The CDR3 spells CASVLDPGAGYPEAFF. The CDR3 region has the DNA TGCGCCAGCGTACTTGACCCGGGAGCCGGTTACCCCGAAGCTTTCTTT.

This clonotype showed up just a few times. V gene TRBV3-1 combines with J gene TRBJ2-2; D may be TRBD1 (6 bases). Looked up from germline, CDR1 is LGHDT and CDR2 is YNNKEL (reference sequence). CDR3 size: 16 residues. V shed 4 bases and J shed 0 bases, with 12 bases lying between them. This CDR3 is CASSPPGQSNTGELFF. DNA of the CDR3: TGTGCCAGCAGCCCCCCGGGACAATCGAACACCGGGGAGCTGTTTTTT.

This clonotype was observed many times. The chain is built from TRBV28 and TRBJ1-1, with TRBD1 matching 7 bases. The CDR3 totals 17 residues. The V gene's germline CDR1 is MDHEN and CDR2 SYDVKM. Germline trimming cut 3 bases from V and 0 bases from J; bases unmatched to any gene: 10. Written as DNA, the CDR3 is TGTGCCAGCAGTTTTAACTTGGGACAGCAACTGAACACTGAAGCTTTCTTT. Translation: CASSFNLGQQLNTEAFF.

The rearrangement joins TRBV5-1 to TRBJ2-6; D is possibly TRBD1 (5 bases). The V and J ends lost 1 base and 4 bases respectively, with 9 bases between them. Germline V gene lookup returns CDR1 SGHRS and CDR2 YFSETQ. This CDR3 has 15 amino acids. The CDR3 region has the DNA TGCGCCAGCAGCTTGAACCCAGGGGGGGCCAACGTCCTGACTTTC. It specifies CASSLNPGGANVLTF.

The chain carries TRBV20-1 and TRBJ2-1, with TRBD2 matching 12 bases. V trimming: 1 base; J trimming: 0 bases; junction bases outside the gene matches: 7. The CDR3 runs 18 residues. Per germline, CDR1 DFQATT and CDR2 SNEGSKA (reference sequence). In DNA form, the CDR3 reads TGCAGTGCTAGAGGACTAGCGGGAGCCGTAAGCTCCTACAATGAGCAGTTCTTC. Its protein product is CSARGLAGAVSSYNEQFF.

This clonotype was found many times. The V gene is TRBV5-1, the J gene TRBJ2-1, with TRBD1 matching 7 bases. CDR3 length: 13 amino acids. Per germline, CDR1 SGHRS and CDR2 YFSETQ. The CDR3 protein is CASTGTVDNEQFF. As DNA, the CDR3 is TGCGCTTCTACCGGGACAGTTGACAATGAGCAGTTCTTC.

This clonotype occurred many times. V usage is TRBV5-1 and J usage is TRBJ2-5; D is undetermined. V was clipped by 0 bases and J by 2 bases, with 8 bases between them. This CDR3 contains 14 residues. The germline CDR1 and CDR2 sequences are SGHRS and YFSETQ. The CDR3 loop is CASSLGRRQETQYF. CDR3 DNA: TGCGCCAGCAGCTTGGGACGGCGACAAGAGACCCAGTACTTC.

CDR3 bases: TGCAGTGCTAGACCGACAGGGGGCCAAGAGACCCAGTACTTC. It specifies CSARPTGGQETQYF. The chain is built from TRBV20-1 and TRBJ2-5, with 9 bases lining up with TRBD1. Trimming at V came to 2 bases and at J to 1 base, leaving 2 bases not matched to a gene. Germline V lookup: CDR1 DFQATT, CDR2 SNEGSKA (reference sequence). The CDR3 has 14 amino acids.

The chain recombines TRBV20-1 with TRBJ2-1; the D call may be TRBD1 or TRBD2 (5 bases each). The CDR3 runs 13 residues. Germline values: CDR1 DFQATT, CDR2 SNEGSKA (reference sequence). V was trimmed by 6 bases and J by 9 bases, leaving 18 bases between them. This chain's CDR3 is CSAPAFVGTEQFF. For the CDR3, the DNA is TGCAGTGCCCCTGCTTTTGTAGGGACTGAGCAGTTCTTC.

This clonotype was recorded a few times. The rearrangement joins TRBV11-1 to TRBJ2-5, with D maybe TRBD1 (6 bases). This CDR3 contains 14 residues. V gave up 4 bases and J gave up 5 bases, with 14 bases separating them. Per germline, CDR1 SGHAT and CDR2 FQDESV (reference sequence). DNA for the CDR3: TGTGCCAGCAGCTCGCAGGGGCCGTTGGAGACCCAGTACTTC. Protein product: CASSSQGPLETQYF.

CDR3: CASSRPGVEAFF. The CDR3 nucleotides read TGTGCCAGCAGTCGGCCCGGAGTTGAAGCTTTCTTT. The V and J genes are TRBV6-5 and TRBJ1-1, with unresolved D. The CDR3 is 12 residues long. Germline V CDR1 and CDR2: MNHEY, SVGAGI. The V and J ends lost 5 bases and 7 bases respectively, with 11 bases between them.

The table lists this clonotype with a few counts. The chain carries TRBV20-1 and TRBJ2-3; the match to TRBD2 covers 10 bases. CDR3 size: 16 residues. Germline V gene data show CDR1 as DFQATT and CDR2 as SNEGSKA (reference sequence). Trimming removed 0 bases from V and 7 bases from J; junction bases left unmatched: 10. The CDR3 here is CSARDASGGRGYTQYF. The CDR3 DNA follows: TGCAGTGCTAGAGATGCTAGCGGGGGACGCGGTTATACGCAGTATTTT.

This clonotype has just a few counts. This chain connects TRBV7-2 to TRBJ2-1; 12 bases line up with TRBD2. There are 17 residues in the CDR3. The ends lost 0 bases at V and 4 bases at J; junction bases unmatched: 4. Germline V gene data show CDR1 as SGHTA and CDR2 as FQGNSA. CDR3 DNA: TGTGCCAGCAGCTTAGCGGGGACTAGCGGGCAGTACAATGAGCAGTTCTTC. Translation gives CASSLAGTSGQYNEQFF. Variable domain in full (rest from reference TRBV7-2 and TRBJ2-1): GAGVSQSPSNKVTEKGKDVELRCDPISGHTALYWYRQSLGQGLEFLIYFQGNSAPDKSGLPSDRFSAERTGGSVSTLTIQRTQQEDSAVYLCASSLAGTSGQYNEQFFGPGTRLTVL.

The chain is built from TRBV7-9 and TRBJ2-7; the match to TRBD2 covers 9 bases. The J segment lost 6 bases and the V segment lost 3 bases, leaving 6 bases of the junction unmatched. The CDR3 extends over 14 amino acids. CDR1 is SEHNR, CDR2 FQNEAQ, per germline (reference sequence). The CDR3 region has the DNA TGTGCCAGCAGCTTTGGCGGGAGGGCCGCCGAGCAGTACTTC. It yields the protein CASSFGGRAAEQYF.

This clonotype has ten or more counts. V usage is TRBV18 and J usage is TRBJ2-7, with a weak D call TRBD1 (5 bases). V was pared by 1 base and J by 5 bases, with 12 bases between. The CDR3 is 14 amino acids. CDR1 KGHSH and CDR2 LQKENI come from the germline V gene. The CDR3 sequence: CASSPQRGWDEQYF. In DNA form, the CDR3 reads TGTGCCAGCTCACCACAAAGGGGATGGGACGAGCAGTACTTC.